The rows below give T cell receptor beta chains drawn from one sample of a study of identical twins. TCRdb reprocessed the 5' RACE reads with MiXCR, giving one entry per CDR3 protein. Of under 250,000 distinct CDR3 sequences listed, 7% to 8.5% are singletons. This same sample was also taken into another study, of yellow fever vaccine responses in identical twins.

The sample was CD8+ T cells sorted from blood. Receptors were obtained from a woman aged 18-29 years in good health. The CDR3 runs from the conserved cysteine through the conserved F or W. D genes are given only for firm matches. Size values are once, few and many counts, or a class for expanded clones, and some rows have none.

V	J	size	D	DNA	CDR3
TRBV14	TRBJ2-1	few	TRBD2	TGTGCCAGCAGCCAAGCTGGACTAGGGTTAAGTGAGCAGTTCTTC	CASSQAGLGLSEQFF
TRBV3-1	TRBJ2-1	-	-	TGTGCCAGCAGGGACACGGGACCCGCAATTCGTCGTAATGAGCAGTTCTTC	CASRDTGPAIRRNEQFF
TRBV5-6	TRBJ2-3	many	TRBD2	TGTGCCAGCAGCCCCGTAGCGGGGACAGATACGCAGTATTTT	CASSPVAGTDTQYF
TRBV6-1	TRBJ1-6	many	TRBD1	TGTGCCAGCAGCGATATAGGACAGGGCTATAATTCACCCCTCCACTTT	CASSDIGQGYNSPLHF
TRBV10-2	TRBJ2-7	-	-	TGCGCCAGCACGACATCCTTAGCCTACGAGCAGTACTTC	CASTTSLAYEQYF
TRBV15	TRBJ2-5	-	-	TGTGCCACCAGCAGACGATTCGAAGGCCAAGAGACCCAGTACTTC	CATSRRFEGQETQYF
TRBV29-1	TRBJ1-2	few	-	TGCAGCGTTGAAGATAGAAGTGGAGGGGGGAAAGGCTACACCTTC	CSVEDRSGGGKGYTF
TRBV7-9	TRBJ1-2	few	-	TGTGCCAGCCTAGGGGCTGGCATCTATGGCTACACCTTC	CASLGAGIYGYTF
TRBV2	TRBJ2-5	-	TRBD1	TGTGCCAGCAGGGGGACAGGGGGTCAAGAGACCCAGTACTTC	CASRGTGGQETQYF
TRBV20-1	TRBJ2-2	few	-	TGCAGTGCTAGAGATTGGGTGGGCGGCACCGGGGAGCTGTTTTTT	CSARDWVGGTGELFF
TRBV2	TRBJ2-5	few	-	TGTGCCAGCAGTGGGGAACTGGACAGCCCGACGCGGGAGACCCAGTACTTC	CASSGELDSPTRETQYF
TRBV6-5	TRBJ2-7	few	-	TGTGCCAGCAGTCGGACGTACTACGAGCAGTACTTC	CASSRTYYEQYF
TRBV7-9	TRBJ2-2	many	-	TGTGCCAGCAGCCCCTCGCTATACGCGAACACCGGGGAGCTGTTTTTT	CASSPSLYANTGELFF
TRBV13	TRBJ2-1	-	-	TGTGCCAGCACCACGGGCGGGTCTGAGCAGTTCTTC	CASTTGGSEQFF
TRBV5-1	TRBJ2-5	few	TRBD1	TGCGCCAGCAGCACTGACAGGGGACGGGGAGAGACCCAGTACTTC	CASSTDRGRGETQYF
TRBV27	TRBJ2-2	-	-	TGTGCCAGCAGTTTACTTAGGACAGCCAACACCGGGGAGCTGTTTTTT	CASSLLRTANTGELFF
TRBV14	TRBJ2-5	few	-	TGTGCCAGCAGCCCCCGAGGAGGGCCAGAGACCCAGTACTTC	CASSPRGGPETQYF
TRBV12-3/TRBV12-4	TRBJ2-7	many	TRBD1	TGTGCCAGCAGCCCCACCGGGACAGGGCACGAGCAGTACTTC	CASSPTGTGHEQYF
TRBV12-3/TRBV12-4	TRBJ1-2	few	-	TGTGCCAGCACCCTGGGGGGGCTAGAGGGCTACACCTTC	CASTLGGLEGYTF
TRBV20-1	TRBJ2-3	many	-	TGCAGTGCTAGATTTTACCCCCTTCCAGAGGACTTCACAGATACGCAGTATTTT	CSARFYPLPEDFTDTQYF
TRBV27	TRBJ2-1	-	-	TGTGCCAGCAGTCCCCCCCGGGGGCTATACAATGAGCAGTTCTTC	CASSPPRGLYNEQFF
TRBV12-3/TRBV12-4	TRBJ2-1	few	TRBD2	TGTGCCAGCAGTTTAGGGGCCCTAGCGGGAGGGCCTAAATACAATGAGCAGTTCTTC	CASSLGALAGGPKYNEQFF
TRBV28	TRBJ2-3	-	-	TGTGCCAGCACGCAGGGAGTGGCGGGCACAGATACGCAGTATTTT	CASTQGVAGTDTQYF
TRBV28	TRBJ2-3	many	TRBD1	TGTGCCAGCAGCCGCGGACAGGGGGCAGATACGCAGTATTTT	CASSRGQGADTQYF
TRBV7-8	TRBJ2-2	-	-	TGTGCCAGCAGCACCCGGTCCTACGCGAACACCGGGGAGCTGTTTTTT	CASSTRSYANTGELFF
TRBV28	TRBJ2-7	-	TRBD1	TGTGCCAGCAGTCCTCTTATGGGGACAGGGACCACTATCTACGAGCAGTACTTC	CASSPLMGTGTTIYEQYF
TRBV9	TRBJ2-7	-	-	TGTGCCAGCAGCGTTGCAGGGGGAGGGAACGAGCAGTACTTC	CASSVAGGGNEQYF
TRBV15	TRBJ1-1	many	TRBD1	TGTGCCACCACCCCTCTTCCGACAGGGTCCACTGAAGCTTTCTTT	CATTPLPTGSTEAFF